This TCR beta chain was sequenced for a study of identical twins. Study-wide points: There were fewer insertions in abundant cord blood beta clonotypes, but memory repertoires showed no such pattern. Beta out-of-frame sequences showed weaker excess twin sharing. Modelling underestimated the level of out-of-frame TCR alpha sharing observed in monozygotic twins.

The CDR3 extends over 15 amino acids. Trimming at V came to 6 bases and at J to 4 bases, leaving 2 bases not matched to a gene. The V gene's germline CDR1 is MNHNS and CDR2 SASEGT. A remark on this clonotype: As yet, its antigen is unknown. A read error may explain this, as a much larger clone is one base away.

TCRdb re-analysed the 5' RACE reads in MiXCR, keeping a single row per CDR3 protein. The sample lists hundreds of thousands of distinct CDR3 sequences; over 5% were seen once. The clonotype originates from a young man in good health. Sequencing used naive T cells sorted from blood. The chain couples TRBV6-1 to TRBJ2-2; 13 bases agree with TRBD2. The CDR3 region has the DNA TGTGCCAGCAGCAGGACTAGCGGGAGCACCGGGGAGCTGTTTTTT. This gives the protein CASSRTSGSTGELFF.